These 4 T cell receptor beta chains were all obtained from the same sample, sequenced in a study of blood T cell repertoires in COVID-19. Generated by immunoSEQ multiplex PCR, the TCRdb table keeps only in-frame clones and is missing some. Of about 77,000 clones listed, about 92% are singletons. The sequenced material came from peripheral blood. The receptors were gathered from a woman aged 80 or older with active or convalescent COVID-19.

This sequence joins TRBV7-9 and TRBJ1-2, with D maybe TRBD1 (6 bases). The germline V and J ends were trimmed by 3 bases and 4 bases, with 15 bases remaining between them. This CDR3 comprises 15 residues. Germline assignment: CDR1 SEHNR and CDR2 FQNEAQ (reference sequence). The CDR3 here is CASSLNRESGYGYTF. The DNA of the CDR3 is TGTGCCAGCAGCTTGAACAGGGAATCGGGCTATGGCTACACCTTC.

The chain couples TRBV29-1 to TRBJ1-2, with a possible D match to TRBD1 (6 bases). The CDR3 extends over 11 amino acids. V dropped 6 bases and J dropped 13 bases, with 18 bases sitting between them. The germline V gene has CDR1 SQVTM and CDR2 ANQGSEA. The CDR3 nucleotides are TGCAGCGTCGCCTTGACAGGAGATTGCACCTTC. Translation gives CSVALTGDCTF.

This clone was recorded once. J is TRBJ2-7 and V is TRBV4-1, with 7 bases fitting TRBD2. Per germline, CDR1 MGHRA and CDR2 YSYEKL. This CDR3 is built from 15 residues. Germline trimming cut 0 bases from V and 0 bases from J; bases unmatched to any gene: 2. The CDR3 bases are TGCGCCAGCAGCCAAGAGCGGGGGTCCTCCTACGAGCAGTACTTC. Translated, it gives CASSQERGSSYEQYF.

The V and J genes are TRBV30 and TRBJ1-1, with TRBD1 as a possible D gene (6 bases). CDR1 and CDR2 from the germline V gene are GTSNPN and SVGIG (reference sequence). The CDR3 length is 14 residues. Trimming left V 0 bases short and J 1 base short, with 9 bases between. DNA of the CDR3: TGTGCCTGGAGTGTCGACAGGTGGAACACTGAAGCTTTCTTT. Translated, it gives CAWSVDRWNTEAFF.